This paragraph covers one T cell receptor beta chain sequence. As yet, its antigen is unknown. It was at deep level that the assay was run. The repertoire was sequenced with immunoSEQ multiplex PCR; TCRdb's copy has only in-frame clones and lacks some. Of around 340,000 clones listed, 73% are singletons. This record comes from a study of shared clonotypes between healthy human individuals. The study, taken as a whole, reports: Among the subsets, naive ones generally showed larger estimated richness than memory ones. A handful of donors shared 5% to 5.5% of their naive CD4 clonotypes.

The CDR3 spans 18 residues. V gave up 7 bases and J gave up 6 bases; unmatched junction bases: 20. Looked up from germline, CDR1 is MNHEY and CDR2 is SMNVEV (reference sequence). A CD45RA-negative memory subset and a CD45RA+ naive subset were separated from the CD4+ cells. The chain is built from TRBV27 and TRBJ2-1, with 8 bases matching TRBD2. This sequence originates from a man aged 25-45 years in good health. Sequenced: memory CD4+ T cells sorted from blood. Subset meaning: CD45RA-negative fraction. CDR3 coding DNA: TGTGCCAGCACAAGGGGTTCCCACCCCGGGACTAGTGTCAATGAGCAGTTCTTC. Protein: CASTRGSHPGTSVNEQFF.